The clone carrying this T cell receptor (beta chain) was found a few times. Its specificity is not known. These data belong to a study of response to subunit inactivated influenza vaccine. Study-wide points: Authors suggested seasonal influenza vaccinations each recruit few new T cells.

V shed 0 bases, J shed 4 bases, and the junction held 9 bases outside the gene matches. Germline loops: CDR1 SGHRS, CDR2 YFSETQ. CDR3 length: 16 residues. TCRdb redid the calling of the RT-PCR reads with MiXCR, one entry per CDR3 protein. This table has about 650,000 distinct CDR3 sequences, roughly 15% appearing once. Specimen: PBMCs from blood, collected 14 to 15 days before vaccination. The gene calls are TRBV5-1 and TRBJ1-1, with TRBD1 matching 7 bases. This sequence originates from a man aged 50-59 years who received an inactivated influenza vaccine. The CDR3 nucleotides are TGCGCCAGCAGCTTGGGTACGACAGGGCGAAGCACTGAAGCTTTCTTT. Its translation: CASSLGTTGRSTEAFF.